This record looks at one T cell receptor (beta chain) sequence and its context. The antigen is undetermined. The record originates from a study of cytomegalovirus exposure and HLA in healthy donors. The PCR was carried out with 60 Vbeta primers and 13 Jbeta primers. This table comes from immunoSEQ multiplex PCR, and its TCRdb copy is limited to in-frame clones, with some not included. The sample has 130,000 to 150,000 clones; over 55% are singletons. Samples came from healthy bone marrow donors. Deletions cut 4 bases from V and 0 bases from J, with 19 bases between. The germline CDR1 and CDR2 sequences are MNHNS and SASEGT. The CDR3 extends over 19 amino acids. Study-level findings and limits: Follow-up analysis later connected one missense variant in DCLRE1C with trimming of TCR beta V- and J-genes.

Specimen: PBMCs. The sequence was collected from a man aged 40-49 years in good health and CMV-seronegative. The chain links TRBV6-1 to TRBJ1-6; D is uncertain. The CDR3 DNA sequence: TGTGCCAGCAGTGGAGCAGGTCGGGTCCTGAGCTCCTATAATTCACCCCTCCACTTT. It is translated as CASSGAGRVLSSYNSPLHF.